The sequence of this T cell receptor (beta chain) was determined in a study of blood T cells in healthy people across ages. Every donor gave 9 to 10 milliliters of peripheral blood. Then a second PCR, running roughly 7 to 12 cycles, was carried out with a sample-barcoded 5' primer and a J-beta primer mix. Each CDR3 protein is one row after TCRdb ran MiXCR on the 5' RACE reads. The sample lists around 1.5 million distinct CDR3 sequences; roughly 40% were seen once. Findings of the study overall: Per million T cells, the diversity of TCR beta decreased roughly linearly as age advanced.

CDR1 and CDR2 (germline): MNHNS, SASEGT. V was clipped by 6 bases and J by 0 bases; unmatched bases: 6. CDR3 size: 17 residues. This clonotype was seen more than once but under ten times. What it recognizes is unknown. This clonotype was obtained from a woman aged 18 to 35 in good health. The chain couples TRBV6-1 to TRBJ2-5; TRBD2 matches 14 bases. The sample taken for sequencing was blood. The CDR3 nucleotides are TGTGCCAGCAGACTATCGACTAGCGGGAGGGACCAAGAGACCCAGTACTTC. Amino acid sequence: CASRLSTSGRDQETQYF.